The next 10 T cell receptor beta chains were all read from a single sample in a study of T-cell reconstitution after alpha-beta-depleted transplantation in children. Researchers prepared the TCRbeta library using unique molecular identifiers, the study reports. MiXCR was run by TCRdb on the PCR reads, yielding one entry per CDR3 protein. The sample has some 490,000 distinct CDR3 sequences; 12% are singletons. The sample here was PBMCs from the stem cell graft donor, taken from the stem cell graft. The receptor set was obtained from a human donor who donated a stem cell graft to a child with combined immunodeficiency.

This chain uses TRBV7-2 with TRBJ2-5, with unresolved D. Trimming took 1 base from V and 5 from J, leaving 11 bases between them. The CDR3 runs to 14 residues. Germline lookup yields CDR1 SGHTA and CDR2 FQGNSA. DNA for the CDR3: TGTGCCAGCAGCTTAGTATCAAGCTGGGAGACCCAGTACTTC. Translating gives CASSLVSSWETQYF. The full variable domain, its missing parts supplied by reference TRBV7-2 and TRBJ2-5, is GAGVSQSPSNKVTEKGKDVELRCDPISGHTALYWYRQSLGQGLEFLIYFQGNSAPDKSGLPSDRFSAERTGGSVSTLTIQRTQQEDSAVYLCASSLVSSWETQYFGPGTRLLVL.

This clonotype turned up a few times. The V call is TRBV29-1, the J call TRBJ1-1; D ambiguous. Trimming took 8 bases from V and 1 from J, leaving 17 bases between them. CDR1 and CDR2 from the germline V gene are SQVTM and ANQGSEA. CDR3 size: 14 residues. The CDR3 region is CSSAVGWSNTEAFF. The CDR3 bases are TGCAGCTCCGCAGTGGGGTGGTCGAACACTGAAGCTTTCTTT.

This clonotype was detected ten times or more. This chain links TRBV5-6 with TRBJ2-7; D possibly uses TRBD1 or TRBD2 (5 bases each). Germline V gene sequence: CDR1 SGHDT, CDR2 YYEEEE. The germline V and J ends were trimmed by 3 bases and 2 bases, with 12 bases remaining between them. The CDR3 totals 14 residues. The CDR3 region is CASSYGTEAYEQYF. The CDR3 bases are TGTGCCAGCAGCTACGGGACGGAGGCCTACGAGCAGTACTTC.

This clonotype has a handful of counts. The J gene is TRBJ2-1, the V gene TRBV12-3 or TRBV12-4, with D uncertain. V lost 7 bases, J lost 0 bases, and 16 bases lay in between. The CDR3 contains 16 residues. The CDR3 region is CASTSLPVDSYNEQFF. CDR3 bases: TGTGCCAGCACCTCCTTACCGGTAGACTCCTACAATGAGCAGTTCTTC.

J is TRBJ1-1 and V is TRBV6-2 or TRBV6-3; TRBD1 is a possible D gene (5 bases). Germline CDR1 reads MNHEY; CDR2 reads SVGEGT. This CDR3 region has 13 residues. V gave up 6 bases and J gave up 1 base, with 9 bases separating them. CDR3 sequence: CASRQGSNTEAFF. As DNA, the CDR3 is TGTGCCAGCAGGCAGGGCTCGAACACTGAAGCTTTCTTT.

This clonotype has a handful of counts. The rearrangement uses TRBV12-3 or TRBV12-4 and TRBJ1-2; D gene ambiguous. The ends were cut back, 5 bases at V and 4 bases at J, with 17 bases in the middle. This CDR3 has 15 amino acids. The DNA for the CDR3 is TGTGCCAGCAGTGCCACCCGACCAAGTACCTATGGCTACACCTTC. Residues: CASSATRPSTYGYTF.

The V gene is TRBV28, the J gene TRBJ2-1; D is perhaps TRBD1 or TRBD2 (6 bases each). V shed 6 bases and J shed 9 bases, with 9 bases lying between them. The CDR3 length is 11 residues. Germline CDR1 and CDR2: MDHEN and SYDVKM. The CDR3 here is CASRGGIEQFF. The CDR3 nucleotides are TGTGCCAGCAGAGGGGGGATTGAGCAGTTCTTC.

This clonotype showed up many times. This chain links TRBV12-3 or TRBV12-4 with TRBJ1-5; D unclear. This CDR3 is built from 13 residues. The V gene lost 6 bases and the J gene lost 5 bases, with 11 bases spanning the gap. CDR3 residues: CASSSSSDQPQHF. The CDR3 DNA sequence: TGTGCCAGCAGCTCCTCATCCGATCAGCCCCAGCATTTT.

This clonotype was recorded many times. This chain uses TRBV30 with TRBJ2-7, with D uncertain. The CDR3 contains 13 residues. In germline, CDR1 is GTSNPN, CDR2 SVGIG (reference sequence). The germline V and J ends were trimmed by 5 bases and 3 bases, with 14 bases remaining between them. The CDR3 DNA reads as TGTGCCTGGCTTGGTGAGACCGGCTACGAGCAGTACTTC. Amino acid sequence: CAWLGETGYEQYF.

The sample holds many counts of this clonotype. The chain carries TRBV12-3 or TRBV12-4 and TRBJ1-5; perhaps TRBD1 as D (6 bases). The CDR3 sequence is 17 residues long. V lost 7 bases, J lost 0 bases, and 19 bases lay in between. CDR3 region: CASNPEAGVGSNQPQHF. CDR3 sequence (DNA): TGTGCCAGCAACCCAGAGGCAGGGGTGGGTAGCAATCAGCCCCAGCATTTT.